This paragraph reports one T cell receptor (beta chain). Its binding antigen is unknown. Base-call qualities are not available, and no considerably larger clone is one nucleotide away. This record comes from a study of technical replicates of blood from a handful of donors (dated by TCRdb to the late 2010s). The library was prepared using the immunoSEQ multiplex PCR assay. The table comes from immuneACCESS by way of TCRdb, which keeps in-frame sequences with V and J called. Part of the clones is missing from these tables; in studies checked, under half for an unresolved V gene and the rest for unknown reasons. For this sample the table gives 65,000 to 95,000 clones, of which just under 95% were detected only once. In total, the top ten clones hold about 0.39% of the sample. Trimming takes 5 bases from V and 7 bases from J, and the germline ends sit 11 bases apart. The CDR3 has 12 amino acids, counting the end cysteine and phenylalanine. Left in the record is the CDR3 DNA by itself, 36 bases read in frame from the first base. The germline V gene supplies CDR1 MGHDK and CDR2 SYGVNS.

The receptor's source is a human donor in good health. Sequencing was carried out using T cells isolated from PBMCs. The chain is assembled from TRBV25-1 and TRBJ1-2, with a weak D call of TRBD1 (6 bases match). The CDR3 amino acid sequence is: CASSPIQGGYTF. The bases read TGTGCCAGCAGTCCTATACAGGGTGGCTACACCTTC.